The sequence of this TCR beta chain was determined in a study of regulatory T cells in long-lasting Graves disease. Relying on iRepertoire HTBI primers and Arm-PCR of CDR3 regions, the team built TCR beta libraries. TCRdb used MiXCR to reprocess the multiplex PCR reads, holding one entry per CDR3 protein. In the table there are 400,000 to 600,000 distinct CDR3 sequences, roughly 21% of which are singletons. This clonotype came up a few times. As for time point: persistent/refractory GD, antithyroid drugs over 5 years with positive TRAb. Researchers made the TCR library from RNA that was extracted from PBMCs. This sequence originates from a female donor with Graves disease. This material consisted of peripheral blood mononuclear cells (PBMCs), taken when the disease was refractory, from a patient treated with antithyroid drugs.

Written as DNA, the CDR3 is TGTGCCTGGAGAGGCACGAACACTGAAGCTTTCTTT. Amino acids: CAWRGTNTEAFF. The rearrangement uses TRBV30 and TRBJ1-1; D uncertain. The CDR3 has 12 residues. Germline V gene data show CDR1 as GTSNPN and CDR2 as SVGIG (reference sequence). V was trimmed by 3 bases and J by 1 base, leaving 6 bases between them. The variable domain in full, with the rest retrieved from reference TRBV30 and TRBJ1-1, is SQTIHQWPATLVQPVGSPLSLECTVEGTSNPNLYWYRQAAGRGLQLLFYSVGIGQISSEVPQNLSASRPQDRQFILSSKKLLLSDSGFYLCAWRGTNTEAFFGQGTRLTVV.